The 11 T cell receptor beta chains below were found in one sample sequenced in a study of technical replicates of blood from several donors. Profiled with immunoSEQ multiplex PCR; TCRdb holds only in-frame clones, not every one. The sample contains about 56,000 clones, nearly 95% of which appear only once. Source material: PBMCs. The receptor set was obtained from a human donor in good health. Some clones in this sample may be carry-over from other donors' samples.

V usage is TRBV10-3 and J usage is TRBJ1-1, with TRBD1 matching 11 bases. V dropped 2 bases and J dropped 5; count of bases not matched to a gene: 4. This CDR3 has 15 amino acids. From germline, CDR1 is ENHRY and CDR2 SYGVKD. The CDR3 DNA reads TGTGCCATCAGTGAGGGGGGACAGGGGGGAACTGAAGCTTTCTTT. This encodes CAISEGGQGGTEAFF.

Note on this clone: Likely a read error: the CDR3 ends without its conserved phenylalanine or tryptophan. The DNA is omitted, as the CDR3 cannot be located on it reliably, and the CDR3 follows TCRdb's listing. The chain has TRBV25-1 and TRBJ1-2; the table calls TRBD1, which could not be checked here. The germline V gene has CDR1 MGHDK and CDR2 SYGVNS. The CDR3 is 14 residues long, counting both termini. CDR3 in amino acids: CASSEPGQGAGSLS.

The rearrangement uses TRBV27 and TRBJ2-7, with TRBD1 matching over 8 bases. Unmatched junction bases numbered 9, after V lost 9 bases and J lost 2 bases. This CDR3 region has 14 residues. Germline CDR1 MNHEY, CDR2 SMNVEV (reference sequence). CDR3 bases: TGTGCCAGTGGCTTGAAGACAGGGGCCTACGAGCAGTACTTC. Translating gives CASGLKTGAYEQYF.

The gene calls are TRBV4-1 and TRBJ2-7; TRBD2 agrees at 13 bases. The J segment lost 6 bases and the V segment lost 3 bases, leaving 8 bases of the junction unmatched. Germline CDR1 MGHRA, CDR2 YSYEKL. The CDR3 has 16 residues. In nucleotides, the CDR3 is TGCGCCAGCAGCCAGGTACTAGCGGGAGGGCCGGGCGAGCAGTACTTC. Amino acid sequence: CASSQVLAGGPGEQYF.

V usage is TRBV5-4 and J usage is TRBJ1-3; tentatively, D is TRBD1 (6 bases). V dropped 5 bases and J dropped 0 bases, with 12 bases sitting between them. CDR1 and CDR2 (germline): SGHNT, YYREEE (reference sequence). The CDR3 is 15 amino acids. The CDR3 region has the DNA TGTGCCAGCAGTCGGGACACGAGCTCTGGAAACACCATATATTTT. Protein: CASSRDTSSGNTIYF.

The chain employs TRBV7-2 and TRBJ1-5; 7 positions match TRBD1. This CDR3 has 15 residues. Germline V CDR1 and CDR2: SGHTA, FQGNSA. V was pared by 4 bases and J by 7 bases, with 10 bases of the junction left unmatched. DNA of the CDR3: TGTGCCAGCAGCTCGTCACTCTCGACAGGGCAGCCCCAGCATTTT. This gives the protein CASSSSLSTGQPQHF.

The chain is built from TRBV27 and TRBJ1-1; no reliable D call. Trimming took off 6 bases at V and 7 bases at J, with 18 bases between the two ends. Germline CDR1 is MNHEY and CDR2 is SMNVEV (reference sequence). The CDR3 is 14 residues long. CDR3 sequence: CASRLYIASLEAFF. CDR3 nucleotide sequence: TGTGCCAGCAGACTATACATAGCCAGCCTTGAAGCTTTCTTT.

In this sample, this clone turned up once. The chain has TRBV29-1 and TRBJ2-1, with a tentative D call TRBD1 (5 bases). Trimming shortened V by 4 bases and J by 10 bases, and 11 bases separated the two germline ends. Germline CDR1 reads SQVTM; CDR2 reads ANQGSEA. CDR3 length: 11 residues. CDR3 region: CSVAQVEEQFF. The CDR3 bases are TGCAGCGTTGCACAGGTCGAGGAGCAGTTCTTC.

The chain is built from TRBV6-5 and TRBJ2-1, with TRBD2 matching 12 bases. With V trimmed by 5 bases and J by 9 bases, 8 bases remained unmatched. Looked up from germline, CDR1 is MNHEY and CDR2 is SVGAGI. The length of the CDR3 is 15 residues. The CDR3 DNA reads as TGTGCCAGCAGTACCCGTCTAGCGGGAGGGAGTGAGCAGTTCTTC. Translated: CASSTRLAGGSEQFF.

This chain joins TRBV4-2 and TRBJ1-2; 8 positions match TRBD1. Germline loops: CDR1 LGHNA, CDR2 YNFKEQ. The junction had 15 bases not matched to a gene; V was cut back by 4 bases and J by 8 bases. The CDR3 spans 16 residues. The CDR3 region is CASSPRSSDRGGGYTF. For the CDR3, the DNA is TGTGCCAGCAGCCCACGTAGTTCAGACAGGGGAGGCGGCTACACCTTC.

The chain recombines TRBV13 with TRBJ2-3, with 9 positions matching TRBD2. Per the germline V gene, CDR1 is PRHDT and CDR2 is FYEKMQ (reference sequence). CDR3 size: 14 residues. After removal of 5 bases from V and 1 base from J, the junction contained 1 base not matched to a gene. In DNA form, the CDR3 reads TGTGCCAGCAGCAGACTAGCGGGCACAGATACGCAGTATTTT. Its translation is CASSRLAGTDTQYF. Complete variable domain (other parts from reference TRBV13 and TRBJ2-3): AAGVIQSPRHLIKEKRETATLKCYPIPRHDTVYWYQQGPGQDPQFLISFYEKMQSDKGSIPDRFSAQQFSDYHSELNMSSLELGDSALYFCASSRLAGTDTQYFGPGTRLTVL.